In its sample, the clone carrying this T cell receptor beta chain was seen a few times. This sample is part of a study of Graves' ophthalmopathy and Graves' hyperthyroidism. Amplification from RNA transcripts yielded the TCR beta CDR3 regions. RT-PCR in the first round used HTBI primers; a second-round multiplex PCR followed. TCRdb re-derived calls from the multiplex PCR reads in MiXCR, one entry per CDR3 protein. The repertoire consists of over a million distinct CDR3 sequences, with around a third occurring once and the leading ten covering approximately 10%. The clonotype originates from an adult man with Graves' hyperthyroidism. Sequenced material: peripheral blood or thyroid tissue (not recorded which).

CDR3 sequence reads: CASSLQTVSGELFF. CDR3 sequence (DNA): TGTGCCAGCAGTTTACAAACTGTTTCTGGGGAGCTGTTTTTT. The rearrangement joins TRBV12-3 or TRBV12-4 to TRBJ2-2; D unclear. The V end was cut by 2 bases, the J end by 8 bases, with 12 bases between. The CDR3 contains 14 residues.